The T cell receptor (beta chain) described here comes from a study of T-cell reconstitution after alpha-beta-depleted transplantation in children. Unique molecular identifiers were used in preparing the TCRbeta library. MiXCR, run by TCRdb on the PCR reads, gives a single entry per CDR3 protein. The sample shows fewer than 550,000 distinct CDR3 sequences, over 10% of them seen only once. CDR3 size: 16 residues. The germline V gene has CDR1 DFQATT and CDR2 SNEGSKA (reference sequence). V shed 3 bases and J shed 0 bases, with 17 bases lying between them. The rearrangement joins TRBV20-1 to TRBJ1-1; maybe TRBD1 (5 bases). The sample consisted of PBMCs, mostly from graft donor cells, taken 180 days after TCRalphabeta/CD19-depleted stem cell transplant. The sequence was collected from a female patient between 2 and 15 years old who had a stem cell transplant for aplastic anemia, so the T cells may come from the graft donor. CDR3 residues: CSARVPGKGLNTEAFF. CDR3 DNA: TGCAGTGCTAGGGTCCCTGGGAAGGGGCTGAACACTGAAGCTTTCTTT.